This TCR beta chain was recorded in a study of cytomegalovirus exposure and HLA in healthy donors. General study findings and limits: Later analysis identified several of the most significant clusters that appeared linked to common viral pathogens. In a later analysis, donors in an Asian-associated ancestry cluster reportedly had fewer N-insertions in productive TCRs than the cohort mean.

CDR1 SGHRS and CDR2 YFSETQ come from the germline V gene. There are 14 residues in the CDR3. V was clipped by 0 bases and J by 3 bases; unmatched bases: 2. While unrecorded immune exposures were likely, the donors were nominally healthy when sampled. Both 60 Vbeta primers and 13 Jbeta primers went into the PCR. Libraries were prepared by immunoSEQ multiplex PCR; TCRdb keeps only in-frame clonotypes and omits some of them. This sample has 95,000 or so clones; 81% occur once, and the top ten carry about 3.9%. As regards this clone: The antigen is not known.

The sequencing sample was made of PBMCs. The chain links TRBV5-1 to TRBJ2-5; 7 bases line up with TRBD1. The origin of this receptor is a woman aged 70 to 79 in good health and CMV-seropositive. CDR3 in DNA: TGCGCCAGCAGCTTGGAGGGGGCCGAAGAGACCCAGTACTTC. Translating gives CASSLEGAEETQYF. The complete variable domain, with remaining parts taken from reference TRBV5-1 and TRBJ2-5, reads KAGVTQTPRYLIKTRGQQVTLSCSPISGHRSVSWYQQTPGQGLQFLFEYFSETQRNKGNFPGRFSGRQFSNSRSEMNVSTLELGDSALYLCASSLEGAEETQYFGPGTRLLVL.